These 25 T cell receptor beta chains were all obtained from the same sample, sequenced in a study of identical twins. TCRdb used MiXCR to reprocess the 5' RACE reads, holding one entry per CDR3 protein. The table shows hundreds of thousands of distinct CDR3 sequences, with 20% to 25% occurring only once. These same records also appear under a second study, on T cells expressing NK-cell markers.

The sample consisted of CD4+ T cells sorted from blood. These receptors all stem from a woman aged 18 to 35 in good health.

The table lists this clonotype with a few counts. The V and J genes are TRBV13 and TRBJ2-1; D unclear. Trimming took off 6 bases at V and 7 bases at J, with 16 bases between the two ends. This CDR3 spans 14 amino acids. Looked up from germline, CDR1 is PRHDT and CDR2 is FYEKMQ (reference sequence). The CDR3 DNA reads TGTGCCAGCAGATTTAATCTTGGGAATAATGAGCAGTTCTTC. This gives the protein CASRFNLGNNEQFF.

This clonotype was seen only a few times. The chain carries TRBV30 and TRBJ2-7, with 10 bases matching TRBD1. This CDR3 is built from 14 residues. CDR1 and CDR2 from the germline V gene are GTSNPN and SVGIG (reference sequence). The trim removed 1 base at V and 3 bases at J, leaving 3 bases unmatched. The CDR3 region is CAWSGRDRGYEQYF. The CDR3 nucleotides read TGTGCCTGGAGTGGCCGGGACAGGGGCTACGAGCAGTACTTC.

V gene TRBV20-1 combines with J gene TRBJ2-7; perhaps TRBD1 as D (6 bases). The germline V gene has CDR1 DFQATT and CDR2 SNEGSKA (reference sequence). The V end lost 5 bases, the J end lost 5 bases, and 16 bases lay between the germline ends. The length of the CDR3 is 13 residues. CDR3 amino acids: CSALDSQRNEQYF. The CDR3 DNA sequence: TGCAGTGCTTTGGACAGTCAGAGGAACGAGCAGTACTTC.

There are a few counts of this clonotype. The chain combines TRBV3-1 with TRBJ1-3; no reliable D call. The V end lost 1 base, the J end lost 7 bases, and 8 bases lay between the germline ends. This CDR3 comprises 13 residues. The germline V gene encodes CDR1 LGHDT and CDR2 YNNKEL (reference sequence). CDR3 coding DNA: TGTGCCAGCAGCCAAGGAGGAGTGAACACCATATATTTT. This gives the protein CASSQGGVNTIYF.

This clonotype was seen a few times. The chain joins TRBV10-3 to TRBJ2-1; D perhaps matches TRBD1 (6 bases). The CDR3 is 11 amino acids. CDR1 and CDR2 (germline): ENHRY, SYGVKD. V lost 11 bases to trimming and J lost 6 bases, with 11 bases between them. The CDR3 loop is CAAGAVNEQFF. CDR3 sequence (DNA): TGTGCCGCAGGGGCCGTCAATGAGCAGTTCTTC.

The chain combines TRBV11-3 with TRBJ1-6, with a tentative D call TRBD1 (6 bases). Per germline, CDR1 SGHNT and CDR2 YENEEA. CDR3 length: 13 residues. Trimming cost V 2 bases and J 9 bases, with 8 bases left between them. Here the CDR3 DNA reads TGTGCCAGCAGCTTAACAGGGCCTTCACCCCTCCACTTT. Translated, it gives CASSLTGPSPLHF.

The CDR3 DNA reads as TGTGCCAGCAGTTGGAACGGACTCTCCTACGAGCAGTACTTC. Protein product: CASSWNGLSYEQYF. The V call is TRBV12-3 or TRBV12-4, the J call TRBJ2-7; TRBD2 is a possible D gene (5 bases). Deletions cut 4 bases from V and 0 bases from J, with 10 bases between. The CDR3 is made up of 14 amino acids.

The chain carries TRBV12-3 or TRBV12-4 and TRBJ2-4; 9 bases are a match to TRBD2. CDR3 size: 13 residues. V was pared by 6 bases and J by 8 bases, with 5 bases of the junction left unmatched. The CDR3 is CASRGTSLDIQYF. CDR3 sequence (DNA): TGTGCCAGCAGGGGGACTAGCCTAGACATTCAGTACTTC.

This clonotype was counted a few times. The V and J genes are TRBV11-2 and TRBJ1-4; D gene uncertain. The V gene's germline CDR1 is SGHAT and CDR2 FQNNGV. The CDR3 sequence is 12 residues long. V lost 3 bases and J 8 bases, leaving 7 bases between the germline ends. CDR3 protein: CASSLSGEKLFF. CDR3 nucleotides: TGTGCCAGCAGCTTGTCCGGCGAAAAACTGTTTTTT.

This clonotype was counted a few times. The chain combines TRBV12-3 or TRBV12-4 with TRBJ2-7; 7 nucleotides agree with TRBD1. CDR3 length: 15 residues. The J segment lost 3 bases and the V segment lost 3 bases, leaving 8 bases of the junction unmatched. CDR3 loop: CASSFIGTVLYEQYF. CDR3 nucleotide sequence: TGTGCCAGCAGTTTCATCGGGACAGTCCTCTACGAGCAGTACTTC.

This clonotype turned up a few times. The chain employs TRBV20-1 and TRBJ2-7; 16 nucleotides line up with TRBD2. Germline values: CDR1 DFQATT, CDR2 SNEGSKA (reference sequence). The CDR3 totals 17 residues. J lost 9 bases, V lost 5 bases, and 16 bases had no gene match. CDR3 region: CSALPTGTSGGEKGQYF. CDR3 DNA sequence: TGCAGTGCTTTACCAACTGGGACTAGCGGGGGGGAAAAGGGGCAGTACTTC.

The rearrangement uses TRBV7-2 and TRBJ2-1; 7 nucleotides line up with TRBD2. V lost 4 bases and J lost 7; bases outside the gene matches: 4. The CDR3 totals 13 residues. Looked up from germline, CDR1 is SGHTA and CDR2 is FQGNSA. The CDR3 region is CASSSGGFNEQFF. Written as DNA, the CDR3 is TGTGCCAGCAGCTCCGGGGGGTTTAATGAGCAGTTCTTC.

The chain carries TRBV12-3 or TRBV12-4 and TRBJ2-7; 9 bases fit TRBD1. With V trimmed by 6 bases and J by 2 bases, 8 bases remained unmatched. CDR3 size: 15 residues. As DNA, the CDR3 is TGTGCCAGCAGACTCCTCGGGACAGGGACCTACGAGCAGTACTTC. This gives the protein CASRLLGTGTYEQYF.

The sample holds a few counts of this clonotype. The chain joins TRBV12-3 or TRBV12-4 to TRBJ1-1, with a tentative D call TRBD1 (5 bases). The CDR3 is 16 residues long. V lost 0 bases and J 4 bases, leaving 15 bases between the germline ends. The CDR3 reads CASSLAQQVGRTEAFF. The CDR3 region has the DNA TGTGCCAGCAGTTTAGCGCAACAGGTTGGTCGCACTGAAGCTTTCTTT.

This chain joins TRBV3-1 and TRBJ1-1; TRBD1 matches at 8 bases. Germline loops: CDR1 LGHDT, CDR2 YNNKEL (reference sequence). The CDR3 is made up of 18 amino acids. CDR3 sequence (DNA): TGTACCTTCAGACAAAGACAGGGGACACCAACCCCGAACACTGAAGCTTTCTTT. It yields the protein CTFRQRQGTPTPNTEAFF.

The chain joins TRBV2 to TRBJ1-2; perhaps TRBD1 as D (6 bases). This CDR3 has 13 amino acids. The V and J ends lost 5 bases and 6 bases respectively, with 13 bases between them. Germline V gene sequence: CDR1 SNHLY, CDR2 FYNNEI. CDR3 bases: TGTGCCAGCAGTAGCAGGGGAGTAAATGGCTACACCTTC. It yields the protein CASSSRGVNGYTF.

In nucleotides, the CDR3 is TGTGCCAGCAGCTTAGGTTCACGGCTCGCCAGATATCAAGAGACCCAGTACTTC. Encoded protein: CASSLGSRLARYQETQYF. V gene TRBV11-1 combines with J gene TRBJ2-5, with D unresolved. In germline, CDR1 is SGHAT, CDR2 FQDESV (reference sequence). V lost 1 base to trimming and J lost 2 bases, with 20 bases between them. The CDR3 is 18 amino acids.

This clonotype was observed a handful of times. V is TRBV20-1 and J is TRBJ2-1, with 7 bases lining up with TRBD2. Germline V CDR1 and CDR2: DFQATT, SNEGSKA (reference sequence). This CDR3 comprises 12 residues. V gave up 5 bases and J gave up 3 bases; unmatched junction bases: 1. The CDR3 loop is CSARTSYNEQFF. Here the CDR3 DNA reads TGCAGTGCTCGGACTAGCTACAATGAGCAGTTCTTC.

This clonotype was counted a few times. The chain couples TRBV4-3 to TRBJ2-1; 10 bases match TRBD2. Germline V gene data show CDR1 as LGHNA and CDR2 as YSLEER. V was pared by 4 bases and J by 7 bases, with 7 bases of the junction left unmatched. CDR3 length: 15 residues. CDR3 DNA sequence: TGCGCCAGCAGCCCTGGGGCTAGCGGGAGAAATGAGCAGTTCTTC. It is translated as CASSPGASGRNEQFF.

This chain's CDR3 is CASSLERQSDSTDTQYF. CDR3 DNA: TGCGCCAGCAGCTTGGAGAGGCAGTCCGATAGCACAGATACGCAGTATTTT. The chain couples TRBV5-1 to TRBJ2-3; no reliable D call. The V and J ends lost 0 bases and 0 bases respectively, with 14 bases between them. This CDR3 has 17 residues. Germline V CDR1 and CDR2: SGHRS, YFSETQ.

The genes are TRBV5-6 and TRBJ1-4; no clear D. This CDR3 has 14 residues. CDR1 SGHDT and CDR2 YYEEEE come from the germline V gene. The germline V and J ends were trimmed by 2 bases and 4 bases, with 9 bases remaining between them. The CDR3 region is CASSFDLGNEKLFF. For the CDR3, the DNA is TGTGCCAGCAGCTTTGACCTGGGTAATGAAAAACTGTTTTTT.

This clonotype turned up a few times. The rearrangement uses TRBV11-2 and TRBJ2-1; 9 nucleotides match TRBD1. The CDR3 sequence is 18 residues long. V shed 0 bases and J 3 bases; nucleotides not matched to a gene: 9. CDR1 and CDR2 (germline): SGHAT, FQNNGV. This CDR3 reads CASSLDWDRVRNYNEQFF. CDR3 in DNA: TGTGCCAGCAGCTTAGATTGGGACAGGGTGAGAAACTACAATGAGCAGTTCTTC.

The chain uses TRBV20-1 and TRBJ2-7, with D possibly TRBD2 on 5 matching bases. Trimming took off 0 bases at V and 6 bases at J, with 18 bases between the two ends. This CDR3 contains 15 residues. Germline V gene data show CDR1 as DFQATT and CDR2 as SNEGSKA (reference sequence). CDR3 DNA sequence: TGCAGTGCTAGAGATTACCGGACTTCGAACGCCGAGCAGTACTTC. This codes for CSARDYRTSNAEQYF.

The CDR3 DNA reads TGCAGTGCTAGCCCAACGAATTACGATCAGCCCCAGCATTTT. Its translation is CSASPTNYDQPQHF. This chain uses TRBV20-1 with TRBJ1-5; D ambiguous. The germline CDR1 and CDR2 sequences are DFQATT and SNEGSKA (reference sequence). Trimming left V 3 bases short and J 5 bases short, with 14 bases between. The CDR3 totals 14 residues.

The chain employs TRBV12-5 and TRBJ2-7, with D perhaps matching TRBD1 or TRBD2 (5 bases each). The V end lost 6 bases, the J end lost 3 bases, and 15 bases lay between the germline ends. This CDR3 is 14 amino acids long. The V gene's germline CDR1 is LGHNT and CDR2 FRNRAP. The CDR3 coding sequence is TGTGCTAGTGGATCCGGGACGGGCTACTACGAGCAGTACTTC. Protein sequence: CASGSGTGYYEQYF.